This TCR beta chain was sequenced during a study of blood T cell repertoires in COVID-19. Study at large: Both acute and convalescent COVID-19 samples were obtained from the United States, Italy and Spain. The analysed material was cDNA or gDNA that came from T cells, B-cell-depleted T cells, or PBMCs.

The junction had 4 bases not matched to a gene; V was cut back by 1 base and J by 7 bases. The CDR3 runs 15 residues. CDR1 is MNHEY and CDR2 is SVGAGI in the germline V gene. Source study methods: Estimated nucleated cell counts came from reference gene primer amplification. Sequencing used immunoSEQ multiplex PCR; TCRdb keeps in-frame clones, though not all of them. V and J calls plus clone size are reproduced from that table; the DNA served to infer D and trimming. This sample has about 78,000 clones, with about nine tenths found just once. Input material: peripheral blood. V gene TRBV6-5 combines with J gene TRBJ1-6; 7 positions agree with TRBD1. This sequence originates from a man aged 50 to 60 with active or convalescent COVID-19. Written as DNA, the CDR3 is TGTGCCAGCAGTTACTTGGCAGGGGGAAATTCACCCCTCCACTTT. It yields the protein CASSYLAGGNSPLHF.